This TCR beta chain was profiled in a study of T-cell reconstitution after alpha-beta-depleted transplantation in children. About this clonotype itself: Its target is not known.

A library of TCRbeta sequences, prepared with unique molecular identifiers, was generated. TCRdb itself ran the PCR reads through MiXCR, one entry per CDR3 protein. Of 300,000 to 400,000 distinct CDR3 sequences detected, roughly 25% appear once; the ten largest clones hold approximately 9.9%. Germline V gene lookup returns CDR1 KGHSH and CDR2 LQKENI. Between the trimmed V and J ends, which lost 5 bases and 5 bases, there was a span of 19 bases. This CDR3 spans 16 amino acids. Points from the study as a whole: Most T-cell counts and diversity one year after the transplant came from T cells that were newly produced. Reportedly, roughly two months post-transplant, alpha-beta T cells arose from several hundred expanded graft clones.

This specimen consisted of PBMCs, mostly from graft donor cells, obtained 180 days after TCRalphabeta/CD19-depleted stem cell transplant. The chain uses TRBV18 and TRBJ1-5; D might be TRBD1 (5 bases). The clonotype originates from a male patient younger than 18 who had a stem cell transplant for acute lymphoblastic leukemia, so the T cells may come from the graft donor. The CDR3 bases are TGTGCCAGCTCAAAAAGAGTAGGGGAGGACGATCAGCCCCAGCATTTT. As protein: CASSKRVGEDDQPQHF.